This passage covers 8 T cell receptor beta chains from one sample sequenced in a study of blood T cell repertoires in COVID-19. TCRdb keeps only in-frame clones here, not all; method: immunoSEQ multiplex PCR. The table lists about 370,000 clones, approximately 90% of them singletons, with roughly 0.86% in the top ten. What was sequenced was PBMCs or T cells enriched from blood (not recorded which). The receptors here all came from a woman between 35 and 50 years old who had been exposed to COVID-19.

CDR3 residues: CASSRTMTTGTGPVTYSGYTF. DNA of the CDR3: TGTGCCAGCAGCCGGACCATGACCACCGGGACAGGGCCGGTAACTTATAGTGGCTACACCTTC. This sequence joins TRBV6-6 and TRBJ1-2, with 9 positions matching TRBD1. J gave up 7 bases and V 6 bases, and 30 bases lay outside the gene matches. The CDR3 is made up of 21 amino acids. Germline V gene lookup returns CDR1 MNHNY and CDR2 SVGAGI (reference sequence).

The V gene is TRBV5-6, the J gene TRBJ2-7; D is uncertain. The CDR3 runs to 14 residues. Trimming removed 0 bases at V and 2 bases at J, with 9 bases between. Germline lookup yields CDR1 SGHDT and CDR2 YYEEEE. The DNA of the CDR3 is TGTGCCAGCAGCTTGGGTCGGGTGACCTACGAGCAGTACTTC. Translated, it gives CASSLGRVTYEQYF.

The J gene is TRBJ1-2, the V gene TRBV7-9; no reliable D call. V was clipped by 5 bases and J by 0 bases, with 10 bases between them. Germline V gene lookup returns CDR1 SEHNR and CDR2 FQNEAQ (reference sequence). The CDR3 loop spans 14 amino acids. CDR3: CASSPGRSNYGYTF. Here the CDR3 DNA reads TGTGCCAGCAGCCCGGGGAGGTCTAACTATGGCTACACCTTC.

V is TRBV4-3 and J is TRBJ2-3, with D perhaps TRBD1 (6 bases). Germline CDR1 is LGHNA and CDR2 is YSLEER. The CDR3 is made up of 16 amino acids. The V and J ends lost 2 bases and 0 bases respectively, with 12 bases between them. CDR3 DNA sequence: TGCGCCAGCAGCCAAAGGTCAGGGGCTAGCACAGATACGCAGTATTTT. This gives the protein CASSQRSGASTDTQYF.

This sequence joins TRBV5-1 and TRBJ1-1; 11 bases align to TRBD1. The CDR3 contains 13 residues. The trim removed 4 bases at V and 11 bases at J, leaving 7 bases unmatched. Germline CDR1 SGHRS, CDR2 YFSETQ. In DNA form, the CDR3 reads TGCGCCAGCAGCACGGGACAGGGGGAGCGGGCTTTCTTT. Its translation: CASSTGQGERAFF.

CDR3 amino acids: CASNTAASGNTIYF. The CDR3 nucleotides are TGTGCCAGCAACACCGCGGCCTCTGGAAACACCATATATTTT. The chain joins TRBV21-1 to TRBJ1-3. TRBV21-1 is a pseudogene locus. The CDR3 loop spans 14 amino acids.

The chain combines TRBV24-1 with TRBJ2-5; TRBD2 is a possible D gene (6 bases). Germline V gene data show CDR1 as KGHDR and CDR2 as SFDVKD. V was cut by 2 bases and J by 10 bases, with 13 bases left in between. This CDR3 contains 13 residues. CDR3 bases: TGTGCCACCAGTGATTCGGGATACGGGGGCCAGTACTTC. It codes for CATSDSGYGGQYF.

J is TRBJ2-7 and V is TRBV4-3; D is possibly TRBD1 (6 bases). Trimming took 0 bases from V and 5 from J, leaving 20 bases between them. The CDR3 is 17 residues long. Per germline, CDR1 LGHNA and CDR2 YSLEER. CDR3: CASSQDLRSQGSDEQYF. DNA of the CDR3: TGCGCCAGCAGCCAAGATCTACGGAGTCAGGGGTCGGACGAGCAGTACTTC.